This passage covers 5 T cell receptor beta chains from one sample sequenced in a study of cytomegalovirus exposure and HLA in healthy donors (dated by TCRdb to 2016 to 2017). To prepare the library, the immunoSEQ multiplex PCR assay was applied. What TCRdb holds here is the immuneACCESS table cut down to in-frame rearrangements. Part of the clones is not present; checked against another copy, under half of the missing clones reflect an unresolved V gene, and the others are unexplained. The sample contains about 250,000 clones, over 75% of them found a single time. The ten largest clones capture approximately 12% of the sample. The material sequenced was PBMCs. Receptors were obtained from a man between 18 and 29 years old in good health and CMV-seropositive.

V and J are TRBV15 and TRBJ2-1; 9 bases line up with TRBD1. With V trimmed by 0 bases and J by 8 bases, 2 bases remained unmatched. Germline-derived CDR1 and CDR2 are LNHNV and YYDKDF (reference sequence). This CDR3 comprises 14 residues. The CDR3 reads CATSRETGGDEQFF. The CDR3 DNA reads TGTGCCACCAGCAGAGAAACAGGGGGCGATGAGCAGTTCTTC.

Here the CDR3 reads CASSVAQNTEAFF. The CDR3 DNA follows: TGTGCCAGCAGCGTGGCACAGAACACTGAAGCTTTCTTT. The chain combines TRBV9 with TRBJ1-1; D unclear. CDR1 SGDLS and CDR2 YYNGEE come from the germline V gene. V dropped 2 bases and J dropped 1 base, with 6 bases sitting between them. This CDR3 contains 13 residues.

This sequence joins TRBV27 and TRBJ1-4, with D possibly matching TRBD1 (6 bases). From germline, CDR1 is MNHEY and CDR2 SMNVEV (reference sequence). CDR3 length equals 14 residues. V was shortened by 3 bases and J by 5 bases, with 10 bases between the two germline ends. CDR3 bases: TGTGCCAGCAGTTTCTGGCAGGGGAATGAAAAACTGTTTTTT. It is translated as CASSFWQGNEKLFF.

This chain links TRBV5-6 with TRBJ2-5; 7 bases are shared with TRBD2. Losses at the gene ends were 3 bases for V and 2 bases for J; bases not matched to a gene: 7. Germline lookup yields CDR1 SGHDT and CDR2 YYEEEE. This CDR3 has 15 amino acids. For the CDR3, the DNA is TGTGCCAGCAGCTCTTCTAGCGGAGTGCAAGAGACCCAGTACTTC. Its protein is CASSSSSGVQETQYF.

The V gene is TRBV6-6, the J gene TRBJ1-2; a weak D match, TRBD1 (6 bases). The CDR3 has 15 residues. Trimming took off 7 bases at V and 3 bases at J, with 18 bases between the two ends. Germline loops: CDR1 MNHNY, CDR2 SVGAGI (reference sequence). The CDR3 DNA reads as TGTGCCAGCATCCCCCAGACAGGCGGATACTATGGCTACACCTTC. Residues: CASIPQTGGYYGYTF.